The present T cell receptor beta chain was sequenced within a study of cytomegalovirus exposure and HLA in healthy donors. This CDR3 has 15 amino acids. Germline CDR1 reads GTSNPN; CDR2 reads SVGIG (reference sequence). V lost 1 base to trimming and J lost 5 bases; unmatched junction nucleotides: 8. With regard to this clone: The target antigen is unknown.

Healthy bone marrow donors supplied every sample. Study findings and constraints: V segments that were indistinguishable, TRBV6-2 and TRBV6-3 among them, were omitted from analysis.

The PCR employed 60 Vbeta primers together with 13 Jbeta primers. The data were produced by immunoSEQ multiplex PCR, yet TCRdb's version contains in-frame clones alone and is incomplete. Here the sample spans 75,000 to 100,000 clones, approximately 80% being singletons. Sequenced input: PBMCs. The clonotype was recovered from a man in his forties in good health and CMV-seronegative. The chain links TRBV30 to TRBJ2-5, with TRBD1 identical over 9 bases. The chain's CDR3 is CAWSAGTGRGETQYF. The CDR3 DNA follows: TGTGCCTGGAGTGCAGGGACAGGGAGGGGCGAGACCCAGTACTTC.